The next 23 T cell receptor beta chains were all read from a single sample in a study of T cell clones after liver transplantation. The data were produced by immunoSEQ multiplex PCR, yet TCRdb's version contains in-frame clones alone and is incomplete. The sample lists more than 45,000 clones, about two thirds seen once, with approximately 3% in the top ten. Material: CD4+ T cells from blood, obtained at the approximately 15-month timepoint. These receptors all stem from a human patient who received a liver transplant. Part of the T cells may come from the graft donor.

CDR3 sequence: CASSLYRQGSGTEAFF. The CDR3 bases are TGTGCCAGCAGCCTATACCGACAGGGATCGGGCACTGAAGCTTTCTTT. The V call is TRBV27, the J call TRBJ1-1, with TRBD1 matching 7 bases. V gave up 6 bases and J gave up 4 bases; unmatched junction bases: 14. The CDR3 runs 16 residues. Germline V gene lookup returns CDR1 MNHEY and CDR2 SMNVEV (reference sequence).

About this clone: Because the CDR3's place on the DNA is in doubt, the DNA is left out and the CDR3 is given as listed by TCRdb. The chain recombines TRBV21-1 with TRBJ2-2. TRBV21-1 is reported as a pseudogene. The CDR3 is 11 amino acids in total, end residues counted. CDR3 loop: CVGPGTGELFF.

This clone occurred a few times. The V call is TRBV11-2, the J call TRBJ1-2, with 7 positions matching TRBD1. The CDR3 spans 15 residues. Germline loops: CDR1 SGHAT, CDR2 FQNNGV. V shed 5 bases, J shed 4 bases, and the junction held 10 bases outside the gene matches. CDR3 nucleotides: TGTGCCAGCAGCCGACAGGGCGGGCTTGGCTATGGCTACACCTTC. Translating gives CASSRQGGLGYGYTF.

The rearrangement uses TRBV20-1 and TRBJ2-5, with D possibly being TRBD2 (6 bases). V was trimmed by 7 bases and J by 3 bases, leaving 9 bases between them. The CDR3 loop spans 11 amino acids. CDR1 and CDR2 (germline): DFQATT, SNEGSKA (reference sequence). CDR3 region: CSVGRKETQYF. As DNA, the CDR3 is TGCAGTGTGGGGAGGAAAGAGACCCAGTACTTC.

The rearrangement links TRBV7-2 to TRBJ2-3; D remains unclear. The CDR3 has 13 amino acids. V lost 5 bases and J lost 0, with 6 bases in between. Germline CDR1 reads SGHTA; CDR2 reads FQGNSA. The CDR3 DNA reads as TGTGCCAGCAGCACGCACAGCACAGATACGCAGTATTTT. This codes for CASSTHSTDTQYF.

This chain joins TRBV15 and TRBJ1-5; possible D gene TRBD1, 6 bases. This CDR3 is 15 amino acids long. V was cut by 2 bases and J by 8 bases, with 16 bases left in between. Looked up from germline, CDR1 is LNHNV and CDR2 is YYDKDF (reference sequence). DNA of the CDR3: TGTGCCACCAGCAGAACCTGGGGGGGGCGTGAGCCCCAGCATTTT. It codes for CATSRTWGGREPQHF.

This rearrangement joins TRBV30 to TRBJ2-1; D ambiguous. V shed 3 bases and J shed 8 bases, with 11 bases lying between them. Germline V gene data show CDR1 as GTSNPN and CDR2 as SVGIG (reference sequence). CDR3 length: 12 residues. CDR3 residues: CAWSPGYDEQFF. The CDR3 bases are TGTGCCTGGAGCCCTGGGTATGATGAGCAGTTCTTC.

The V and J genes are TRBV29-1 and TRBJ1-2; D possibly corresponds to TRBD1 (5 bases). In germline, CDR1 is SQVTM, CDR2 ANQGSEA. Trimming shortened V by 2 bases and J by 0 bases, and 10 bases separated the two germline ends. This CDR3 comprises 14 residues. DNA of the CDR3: TGCAGCGTTGAAAGAATGACAGCTAACTATGGCTACACCTTC. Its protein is CSVERMTANYGYTF.

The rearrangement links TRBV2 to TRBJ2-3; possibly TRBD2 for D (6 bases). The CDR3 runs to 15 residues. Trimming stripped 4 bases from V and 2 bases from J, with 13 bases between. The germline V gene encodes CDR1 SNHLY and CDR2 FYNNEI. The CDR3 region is CASSGDSVLTDTQYF. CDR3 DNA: TGTGCCAGCAGTGGGGACTCGGTCCTCACAGATACGCAGTATTTT.

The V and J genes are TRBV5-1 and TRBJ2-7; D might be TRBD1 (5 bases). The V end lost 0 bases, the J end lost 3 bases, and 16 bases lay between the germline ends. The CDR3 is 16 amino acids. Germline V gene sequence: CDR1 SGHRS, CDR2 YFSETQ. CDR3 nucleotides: TGCGCCAGCAGCTTGGGATATTTGGGGCCTGACTACGAGCAGTACTTC. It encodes CASSLGYLGPDYEQYF.

CDR3 residues: CASRLPTSGGAKETQYF. DNA for the CDR3: TGTGCCAGCAGACTACCAACTAGCGGGGGGGCGAAAGAGACCCAGTACTTC. The chain carries TRBV2 and TRBJ2-5; 13 bases align to TRBD2. The V gene's germline CDR1 is SNHLY and CDR2 FYNNEI. Trimming took 6 bases from V and 3 from J; bases not matched to a gene: 10. This CDR3 has 17 amino acids.

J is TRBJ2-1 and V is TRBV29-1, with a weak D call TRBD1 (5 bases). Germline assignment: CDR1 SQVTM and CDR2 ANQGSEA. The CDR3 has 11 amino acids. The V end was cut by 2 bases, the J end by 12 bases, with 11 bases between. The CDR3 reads CSVEFREGQFF. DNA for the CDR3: TGCAGCGTTGAATTCAGGGAAGGGCAGTTCTTC.

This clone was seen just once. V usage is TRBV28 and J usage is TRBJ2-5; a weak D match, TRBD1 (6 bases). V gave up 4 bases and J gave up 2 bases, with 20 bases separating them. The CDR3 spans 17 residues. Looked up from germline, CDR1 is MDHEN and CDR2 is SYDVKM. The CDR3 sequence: CASSSRTALEKQETQYF. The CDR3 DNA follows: TGTGCCAGCAGTTCCAGGACAGCGCTCGAGAAACAAGAGACCCAGTACTTC.

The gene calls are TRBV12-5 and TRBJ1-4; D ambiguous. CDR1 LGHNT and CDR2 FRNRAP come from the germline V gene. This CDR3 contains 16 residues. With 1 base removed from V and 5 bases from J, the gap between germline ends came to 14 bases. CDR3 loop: CASGLGSSLTNEKLFF. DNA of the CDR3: TGTGCTAGTGGTTTGGGGTCATCGCTTACGAATGAAAAACTGTTTTTT.

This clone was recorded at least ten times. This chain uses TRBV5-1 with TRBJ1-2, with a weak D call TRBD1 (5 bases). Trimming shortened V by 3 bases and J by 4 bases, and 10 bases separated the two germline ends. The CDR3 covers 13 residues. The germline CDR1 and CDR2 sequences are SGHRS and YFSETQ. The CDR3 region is CASSYDSSYGYTF. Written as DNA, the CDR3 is TGCGCCAGCAGCTATGACAGCTCCTATGGCTACACCTTC.

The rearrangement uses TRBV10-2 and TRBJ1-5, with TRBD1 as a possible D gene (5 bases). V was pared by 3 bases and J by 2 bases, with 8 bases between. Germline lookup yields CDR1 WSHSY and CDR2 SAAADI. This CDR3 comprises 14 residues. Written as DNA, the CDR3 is TGCGCCAGCAGTGAACGAGGGGGCAATCAGCCCCAGCATTTT. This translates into CASSERGGNQPQHF.

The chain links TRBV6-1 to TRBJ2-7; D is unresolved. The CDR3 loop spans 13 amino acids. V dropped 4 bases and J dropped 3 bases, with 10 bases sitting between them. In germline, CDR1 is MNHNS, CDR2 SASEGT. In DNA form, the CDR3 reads TGTGCCAGCAGTGCTGGGTCGAACTACGAGCAGTACTTC. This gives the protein CASSAGSNYEQYF.

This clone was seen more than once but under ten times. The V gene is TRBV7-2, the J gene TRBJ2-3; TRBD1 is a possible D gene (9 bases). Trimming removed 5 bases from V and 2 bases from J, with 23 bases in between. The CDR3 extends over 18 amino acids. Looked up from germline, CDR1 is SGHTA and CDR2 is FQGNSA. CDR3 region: CASSTRTGAGLDTDTQYF. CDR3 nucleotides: TGTGCCAGCAGCACGCGGACAGGGGCGGGACTAGACACAGATACGCAGTATTTT.

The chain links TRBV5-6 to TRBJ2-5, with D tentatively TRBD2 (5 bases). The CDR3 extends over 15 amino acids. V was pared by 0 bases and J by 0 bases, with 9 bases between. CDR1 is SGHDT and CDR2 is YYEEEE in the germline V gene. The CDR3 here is CASSLGGLYQETQYF. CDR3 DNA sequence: TGTGCCAGCAGCTTGGGCGGACTCTACCAAGAGACCCAGTACTTC.

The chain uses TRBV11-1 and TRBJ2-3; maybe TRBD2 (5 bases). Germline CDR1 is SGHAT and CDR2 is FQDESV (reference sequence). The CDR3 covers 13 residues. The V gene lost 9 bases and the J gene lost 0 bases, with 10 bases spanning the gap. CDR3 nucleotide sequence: TGTGCCAGTGGAGGTAGAAGCACAGATACGCAGTATTTT. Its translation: CASGGRSTDTQYF.

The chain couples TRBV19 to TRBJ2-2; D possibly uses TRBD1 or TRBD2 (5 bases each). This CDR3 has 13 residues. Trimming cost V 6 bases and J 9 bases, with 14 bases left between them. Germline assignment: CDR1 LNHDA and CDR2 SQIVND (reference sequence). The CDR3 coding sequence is TGTGCCAGTAGCGACGGGACGACACGGGAGCTGTTTTTT. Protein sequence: CASSDGTTRELFF.

In DNA form, the CDR3 reads TGTGCCAGCAGTTACTCGAGCGTAGGGGAAGATTCACCCCTCCACTTT. This translates into CASSYSSVGEDSPLHF. The V call is TRBV6-5, the J call TRBJ1-6, with a weak D call TRBD1 (5 bases). V lost 0 bases and J lost 8, with 14 bases in between. CDR1 is MNHEY, CDR2 SVGAGI, per germline. CDR3 length: 16 residues.

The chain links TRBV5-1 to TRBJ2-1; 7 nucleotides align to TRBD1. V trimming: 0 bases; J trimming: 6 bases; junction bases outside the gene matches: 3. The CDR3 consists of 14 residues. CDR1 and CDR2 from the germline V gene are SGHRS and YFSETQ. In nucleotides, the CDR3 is TGCGCCAGCAGCTTGGGGGGACAGTTCAATGAGCAGTTCTTC. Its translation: CASSLGGQFNEQFF.